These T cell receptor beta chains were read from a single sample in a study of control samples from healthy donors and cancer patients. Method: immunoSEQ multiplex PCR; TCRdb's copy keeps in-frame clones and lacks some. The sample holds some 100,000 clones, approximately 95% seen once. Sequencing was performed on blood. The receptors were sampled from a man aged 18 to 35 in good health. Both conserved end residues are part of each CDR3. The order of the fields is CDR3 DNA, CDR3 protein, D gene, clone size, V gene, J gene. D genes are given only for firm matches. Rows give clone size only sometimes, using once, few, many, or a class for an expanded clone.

CDR3nt: TGTGCCAGCAGCCGAACCGGGACAGGGAGCTACGAGCAGTACTTC
CDR3aa: CASSRTGTGSYEQYF
d_gene: TRBD1
abundance: .
v_gene: TRBV5-4
j_gene: TRBJ2-7

CDR3nt: TGTGCCAGCAGCCATTCAAACAGGTTAAGTTACAATGAAAAACTGTTTTTT
CDR3aa: CASSHSNRLSYNEKLFF
d_gene: .
abundance: .
v_gene: TRBV3-1/TRBV3-2
j_gene: TRBJ1-4

CDR3nt: TGCAGCGTCACGACCGGTTCCGAGCAGTACTTC
CDR3aa: CSVTTGSEQYF
d_gene: .
abundance: .
v_gene: TRBV29-1
j_gene: TRBJ2-7

CDR3nt: TGTGCCAGCAGTTACTCGGCTGAAGCTTTCTTT
CDR3aa: CASSYSAEAFF
d_gene: .
abundance: .
v_gene: TRBV6-2/TRBV6-3
j_gene: TRBJ1-1

CDR3nt: TGTGCCAGCAGTCTCGGACTAGCGGGAGGGGGAGTGATTAATGAGCAGTTCTTC
CDR3aa: CASSLGLAGGGVINEQFF
d_gene: TRBD2
abundance: .
v_gene: TRBV6-6
j_gene: TRBJ2-1

CDR3nt: TGCAGCGTTGAGATGATTAGGACAGGGGGCCGGGGCACCGGGGAGCTGTTTTTT
CDR3aa: CSVEMIRTGGRGTGELFF
d_gene: TRBD1
abundance: .
v_gene: TRBV29-1
j_gene: TRBJ2-2

CDR3nt: TGTGCCAGCAGCTTATCAGGGAACAATGAGCAGTTCTTC
CDR3aa: CASSLSGNNEQFF
d_gene: .
abundance: once
v_gene: TRBV7-9
j_gene: TRBJ2-1

CDR3nt: TGTGCCAGTAGGCGTCAGGCTAGCTCCTACGAGCAGTACTTC
CDR3aa: CASRRQASSYEQYF
d_gene: .
abundance: .
v_gene: TRBV19
j_gene: TRBJ2-7

CDR3nt: TGTGCCAGCAGTTACGGGCTAGCGGGAGCCGGGGAGCTGTTTTTT
CDR3aa: CASSYGLAGAGELFF
d_gene: TRBD2
abundance: .
v_gene: TRBV6-5
j_gene: TRBJ2-2

CDR3nt: TGTGCCACGAGGGAGAATTCACCCCTCCACTTT
CDR3aa: CATRENSPLHF
d_gene: .
abundance: few
v_gene: TRBV10-3
j_gene: TRBJ1-6

CDR3nt: TGTGCCAGCAGTTACCCACAGAGAGGAGTCAGGGGCTACGAGCAGTACTTC
CDR3aa: CASSYPQRGVRGYEQYF
d_gene: .
abundance: .
v_gene: TRBV6-2/TRBV6-3
j_gene: TRBJ2-7

CDR3nt: TGTGCCAGCAGTGCGGGACCAGGGGCCAGTGAAAATGAGCAGTTCTTC
CDR3aa: CASSAGPGASENEQFF
d_gene: .
abundance: .
v_gene: TRBV6-6
j_gene: TRBJ2-1

CDR3nt: TGTGCTAGTGGTTTGGTACTCGGGGTTCTGCCTGAAGCTTTCTTT
CDR3aa: CASGLVLGVLPEAFF
d_gene: .
abundance: once
v_gene: TRBV12-5
j_gene: TRBJ1-1

CDR3nt: TGTGCCAGCAGTTACGCGGGGGACAGGGTGGAGGGAGGATCCATGAACACTGAAGCTTTCTTT
CDR3aa: CASSYAGDRVEGGSMNTEAFF
d_gene: TRBD1
abundance: .
v_gene: TRBV6-2/TRBV6-3
j_gene: TRBJ1-1

CDR3nt: TGTGCCAGCAGTGAAGCGCCCTGGAGGACAGGAAATAGCAATCAGCCCCAGCATTTT
CDR3aa: CASSEAPWRTGNSNQPQHF
d_gene: TRBD1
abundance: .
v_gene: TRBV2
j_gene: TRBJ1-5

CDR3nt: TGTGCCAGCAGTTACCGAACACGGAACTATGGCTACACCTTC
CDR3aa: CASSYRTRNYGYTF
d_gene: .
abundance: .
v_gene: TRBV6-6
j_gene: TRBJ1-2

CDR3nt: TGTGCCAGCAGCTTAGCGCGGGACAGGGGTAGCGGGAGGGCTAAATACAATGAGCAGTTCTTC
CDR3aa: CASSLARDRGSGRAKYNEQFF
d_gene: .
abundance: .
v_gene: TRBV7-6
j_gene: TRBJ2-1

CDR3nt: TGTGCTAGTGGTGGACCGGGGAGCAACAATGAGCAGTTCTTC
CDR3aa: CASGGPGSNNEQFF
d_gene: .
abundance: once
v_gene: TRBV12-5
j_gene: TRBJ2-1

CDR3nt: TGTGCCAGCAGTTTATTCCCCACCAGGGATGACACTGAAGCTTTCTTT
CDR3aa: CASSLFPTRDDTEAFF
d_gene: .
abundance: .
v_gene: TRBV27
j_gene: TRBJ1-1

CDR3nt: TGTGCCAGCAGGGGATTAGCGGGAGGAAACAATGAGCAGTTCTTC
CDR3aa: CASRGLAGGNNEQFF
d_gene: TRBD2
abundance: .
v_gene: TRBV7-2
j_gene: TRBJ2-1

CDR3nt: TGTGCCAGCAGCACCGGGACAGGGTCGGTTGGAAACACCATATATTTT
CDR3aa: CASSTGTGSVGNTIYF
d_gene: TRBD1
abundance: .
v_gene: TRBV7-6
j_gene: TRBJ1-3

CDR3nt: TGTGCCAGCGGGGAAGGACTGCAGGGGTCCGGGGAGCTGTTTTTT
CDR3aa: CASGEGLQGSGELFF
d_gene: .
abundance: .
v_gene: TRBV7-9
j_gene: TRBJ2-2

CDR3nt: TGTGCCAGCAGTCCTCCCTACAGGGGTGAAGCTTTCTTT
CDR3aa: CASSPPYRGEAFF
d_gene: TRBD1
abundance: .
v_gene: TRBV6-5
j_gene: TRBJ1-1

CDR3nt: TGTGCCAGTAGCCACGAGGGAAAGGGCCGGACAGATACGCAGTATTTT
CDR3aa: CASSHEGKGRTDTQYF
d_gene: .
abundance: .
v_gene: TRBV19
j_gene: TRBJ2-3

CDR3nt: TGCAGCGGTTTCTGGGACGAGCAGTACTTC
CDR3aa: CSGFWDEQYF
d_gene: .
abundance: once
v_gene: TRBV29-1
j_gene: TRBJ2-7

CDR3nt: TGTGCCAGCAGTCCCACAGGGGCAGGGGACAAAAACATTCAGTACTTC
CDR3aa: CASSPTGAGDKNIQYF
d_gene: TRBD1
abundance: once
v_gene: TRBV27
j_gene: TRBJ2-4

CDR3nt: TGTGCCAGCAGTCAGGCCTACAGGGGGCCCTACGAGCAGTACTTC
CDR3aa: CASSQAYRGPYEQYF
d_gene: TRBD1
abundance: .
v_gene: TRBV3-1/TRBV3-2
j_gene: TRBJ2-7

CDR3nt: TGTGCCAGCAGTTTTTCCACCGGGAGCTCCTACAATGAGCAGTTCTTC
CDR3aa: CASSFSTGSSYNEQFF
d_gene: .
abundance: once
v_gene: TRBV6-2/TRBV6-3
j_gene: TRBJ2-1

CDR3nt: TGTGCCAGCAGCTTGTCCGGCGCAACTAATGAAAAACTGTTTTTT
CDR3aa: CASSLSGATNEKLFF
d_gene: .
abundance: .
v_gene: TRBV7-9
j_gene: TRBJ1-4